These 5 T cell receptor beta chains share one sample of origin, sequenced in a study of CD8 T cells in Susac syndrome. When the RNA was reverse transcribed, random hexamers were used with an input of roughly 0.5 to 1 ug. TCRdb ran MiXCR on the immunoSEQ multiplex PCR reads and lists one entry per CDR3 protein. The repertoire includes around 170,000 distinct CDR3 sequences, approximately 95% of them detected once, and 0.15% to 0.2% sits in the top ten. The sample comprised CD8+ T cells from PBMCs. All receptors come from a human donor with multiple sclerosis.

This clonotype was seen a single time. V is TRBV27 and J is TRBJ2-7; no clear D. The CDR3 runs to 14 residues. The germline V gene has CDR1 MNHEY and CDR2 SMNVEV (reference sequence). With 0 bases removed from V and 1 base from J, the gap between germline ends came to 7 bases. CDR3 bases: TGTGCCAGCAGTTTATCGAGAAAGTCCTACGAGCAGTACTTC. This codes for CASSLSRKSYEQYF.

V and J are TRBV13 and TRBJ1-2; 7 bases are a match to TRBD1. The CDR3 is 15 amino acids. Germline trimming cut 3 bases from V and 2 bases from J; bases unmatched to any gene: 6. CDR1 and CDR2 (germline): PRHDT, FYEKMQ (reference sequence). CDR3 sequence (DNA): TGTGCCAGCAGCTTGACAGGGTTTGTCAACTATGGCTACACCTTC. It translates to CASSLTGFVNYGYTF.

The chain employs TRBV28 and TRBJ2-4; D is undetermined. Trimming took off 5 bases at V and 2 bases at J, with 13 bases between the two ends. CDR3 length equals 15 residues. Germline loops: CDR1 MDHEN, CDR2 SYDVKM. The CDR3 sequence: CASSLKAQSKNIQYF. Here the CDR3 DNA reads TGTGCCAGCAGTCTAAAGGCTCAATCCAAAAACATTCAGTACTTC.

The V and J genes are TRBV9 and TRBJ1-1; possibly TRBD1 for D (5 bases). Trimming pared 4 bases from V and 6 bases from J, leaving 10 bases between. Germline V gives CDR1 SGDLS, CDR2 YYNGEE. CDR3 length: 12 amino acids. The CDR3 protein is CASSPGGAEAFF. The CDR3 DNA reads TGTGCCAGCAGCCCTGGGGGGGCTGAAGCTTTCTTT.

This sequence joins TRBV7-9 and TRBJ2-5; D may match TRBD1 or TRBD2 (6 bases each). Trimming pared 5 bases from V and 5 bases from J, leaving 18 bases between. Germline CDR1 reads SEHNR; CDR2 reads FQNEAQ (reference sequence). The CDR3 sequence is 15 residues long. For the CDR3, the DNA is TGTGCCAGCAGCCCGGAGGGACACGACAGGGAGACCCAGTACTTC. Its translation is CASSPEGHDRETQYF.